Shown below are 23 T cell receptor beta chains from a single sample sequenced in a study of CD4+ T cells in melanoma. Data came from immunoSEQ multiplex PCR; TCRdb stores just in-frame clones and leaves some out. The sample lists around 130,000 clones; nearly 95% were seen once. The receptors were gathered from a human donor with melanoma.

V and J are TRBV6-1 and TRBJ1-2, with D unclear. CDR3 size: 13 residues. The germline V and J ends were trimmed by 3 bases and 8 bases, with 13 bases remaining between them. CDR1 is MNHNS, CDR2 SASEGT, per germline. This CDR3 is CASSEGRILGYTF. For the CDR3, the DNA is TGTGCCAGCAGTGAGGGCCGAATTTTAGGCTACACCTTC.

The gene calls are TRBV5-1 and TRBJ2-1, with 7 bases lining up with TRBD2. The V and J ends lost 3 bases and 2 bases, in that order; junction bases with no gene match: 5. Germline-derived CDR1 and CDR2 are SGHRS and YFSETQ. The CDR3 has 15 residues. The CDR3 here is CASSSLAGAYNEQFF. The DNA of the CDR3 is TGCGCCAGCAGCTCACTTGCGGGGGCCTACAATGAGCAGTTCTTC.

This clone was recorded only once. The genes are TRBV5-4 and TRBJ2-1; D is unclear. Germline V gene data show CDR1 as SGHNT and CDR2 as YYREEE (reference sequence). The CDR3 contains 9 residues. The ends were cut back, 0 bases at V and 15 bases at J, with 4 bases in the middle. CDR3 in amino acids: CASSLAAFF. CDR3 in DNA: TGTGCCAGCAGCTTGGCCGCGTTCTTC.

The rearrangement uses TRBV7-3 and TRBJ1-1, with TRBD1 matching 8 bases. Germline V lookup: CDR1 SGHTA, CDR2 FQGTGA. The J segment lost 1 base and the V segment lost 2 bases, leaving 3 bases of the junction unmatched. This CDR3 is 15 amino acids long. The CDR3 nucleotides are TGTGCCAGCAGCTTACTTGGGACAGGGAACACTGAAGCTTTCTTT. Encoded protein: CASSLLGTGNTEAFF.

The chain is built from TRBV6-5 and TRBJ1-1; unclear D gene. The CDR3 runs to 15 residues. Trimming took off 6 bases at V and 3 bases at J, with 17 bases between the two ends. CDR1 and CDR2 from the germline V gene are MNHEY and SVGAGI. The CDR3 protein is CASRPPRGRHTEAFF. CDR3 DNA: TGTGCCAGCAGGCCACCACGGGGAAGGCACACTGAAGCTTTCTTT.

This chain uses TRBV4-1 with TRBJ2-1, with 7 bases matching TRBD1. The CDR3 runs to 16 residues. Germline V gives CDR1 MGHRA, CDR2 YSYEKL. V was pared by 1 base and J by 8 bases, with 11 bases of the junction left unmatched. The CDR3 protein is CASSQGERTGHYEQFF. For the CDR3, the DNA is TGCGCCAGCAGCCAAGGGGAAAGGACAGGTCATTATGAGCAGTTCTTC.

The J gene is TRBJ2-1, the V gene TRBV11-2; D gene uncertain. From germline, CDR1 is SGHAT and CDR2 FQNNGV. The ends were cut back, 7 bases at V and 9 bases at J, with 16 bases in the middle. The CDR3 length is 13 residues. This chain's CDR3 is CASTRTDGIEQFF. The CDR3 coding sequence is TGTGCCAGCACCAGGACGGACGGCATTGAGCAGTTCTTC.

The chain recombines TRBV18 with TRBJ2-1; 11 bases agree with TRBD1. V gave up 2 bases and J gave up 7 bases; unmatched junction bases: 7. This CDR3 is 16 amino acids long. Per the germline V gene, CDR1 is KGHSH and CDR2 is LQKENI. The CDR3: CASSPTGTGGMNEQFF. DNA for the CDR3: TGTGCCAGCTCACCAACCGGGACAGGGGGAATGAATGAGCAGTTCTTC.

The V call is TRBV7-9, the J call TRBJ2-1; D call uncertain. The CDR3 is 15 residues long. Trimming pared 0 bases from V and 1 base from J, leaving 7 bases between. Per the germline V gene, CDR1 is SEHNR and CDR2 is FQNEAQ (reference sequence). The CDR3: CASSLADSSYNEQFF. CDR3 coding DNA: TGTGCCAGCAGCTTAGCTGACTCTTCCTACAATGAGCAGTTCTTC.

The chain is built from TRBV11-3 and TRBJ2-3; D is undetermined. The V end was cut by 6 bases, the J end by 2 bases, with 9 bases between. The V gene's germline CDR1 is SGHNT and CDR2 YENEEA. The CDR3 has 13 residues. CDR3 in amino acids: CASSLTNTDTQYF. DNA for the CDR3: TGTGCCAGCAGTCTAACAAACACAGATACGCAGTATTTT.

This sequence joins TRBV29-1 and TRBJ2-1; possible D gene TRBD1, 7 bases. CDR1 is SQVTM and CDR2 is ANQGSEA in the germline V gene. Trimming shortened V by 0 bases and J by 2 bases, and 14 bases separated the two germline ends. The CDR3 has 16 amino acids. The CDR3 spells CSVEEGRGRTYNEQFF. CDR3 sequence (DNA): TGCAGCGTTGAAGAGGGCAGGGGGAGGACCTACAATGAGCAGTTCTTC.

V usage is TRBV27 and J usage is TRBJ1-4; D unclear. There are 15 residues in the CDR3. Germline V gene data show CDR1 as MNHEY and CDR2 as SMNVEV (reference sequence). V was clipped by 5 bases and J by 6 bases, with 16 bases between them. In DNA, the CDR3 is TGTGCCAGCAGTCCACCGGGGTACCGTGATGAAAAACTGTTTTTT. This gives the protein CASSPPGYRDEKLFF.

The V and J genes are TRBV6-5 and TRBJ1-1; TRBD1 is a possible D gene (6 bases). CDR1 is MNHEY, CDR2 SVGAGI, per germline. The CDR3 loop spans 14 amino acids. V shed 5 bases and J shed 8 bases, with 18 bases lying between them. CDR3 in amino acids: CASSLQFGGREAFF. The CDR3 nucleotides read TGTGCCAGCAGTCTACAATTCGGGGGGCGCGAAGCTTTCTTT.

The chain is built from TRBV7-9 and TRBJ2-6; D is unresolved. CDR3 size: 15 residues. From germline, CDR1 is SEHNR and CDR2 FQNEAQ (reference sequence). V shed 1 base and J shed 2 bases, with 6 bases lying between them. Here the CDR3 reads CASSLELPGANVLTF. The DNA of the CDR3 is TGTGCCAGCAGCTTAGAGCTACCTGGGGCCAACGTCCTGACTTTC.

This clone was seen at least ten times. The rearrangement links TRBV5-1 to TRBJ1-1; D is perhaps TRBD1 (5 bases). The germline gives CDR1 SGHRS, CDR2 YFSETQ. With 6 bases removed from V and 0 bases from J, the gap between germline ends came to 12 bases. The CDR3 spans 14 residues. CDR3 sequence reads: CASMAGTMNTEAFF. DNA of the CDR3: TGCGCCAGCATGGCCGGGACCATGAACACTGAAGCTTTCTTT. Filled out from reference TRBV5-1 and TRBJ1-1, the complete variable domain reads KAGVTQTPRYLIKTRGQQVTLSCSPISGHRSVSWYQQTPGQGLQFLFEYFSETQRNKGNFPGRFSGRQFSNSRSEMNVSTLELGDSALYLCASMAGTMNTEAFFGQGTRLTVV.

This clone has just one count. The V gene is TRBV7-3, the J gene TRBJ2-1, with no clear D. From germline, CDR1 is SGHTA and CDR2 FQGTGA. The CDR3 totals 13 residues. Trimming took off 0 bases at V and 6 bases at J, with 6 bases between the two ends. The CDR3 spells CASSLTQANEQFF. As DNA, the CDR3 is TGTGCCAGCAGCTTAACCCAAGCCAATGAGCAGTTCTTC.

The V call is TRBV27, the J call TRBJ1-1, with D tentatively TRBD1 (6 bases). CDR3 length equals 14 residues. CDR1 and CDR2 from the germline V gene are MNHEY and SMNVEV (reference sequence). V gave up 6 bases and J gave up 3 bases, with 14 bases separating them. The CDR3 DNA is TGTGCCAGCAGGTGGGGGCGGGTGGACACTGAAGCTTTCTTT. Encoded protein: CASRWGRVDTEAFF.

This clone has more than one count but fewer than ten. This chain uses TRBV6-1 with TRBJ2-7, with 7 positions matching TRBD1. The CDR3 is 14 amino acids. The junction had 7 bases not matched to a gene; V was cut back by 6 bases and J by 2 bases. CDR1 MNHNS and CDR2 SASEGT come from the germline V gene. The CDR3 here is CASRSTGSTYEQYF. DNA for the CDR3: TGTGCCAGCAGGTCGACAGGGTCAACCTACGAGCAGTACTTC.

Only a few counts were recorded for this clone. This specimen includes other DNA sequences encoding the same CDR3. The V gene is TRBV28, the J gene TRBJ2-3, with D unresolved. CDR1 is MDHEN and CDR2 is SYDVKM in the germline V gene. V lost 3 bases and J lost 1, with 8 bases in between. The CDR3 totals 14 residues. The chain's CDR3 is CASSFVAGTDTQYF. The CDR3 nucleotides read TGTGCCAGCAGTTTTGTCGCAGGCACAGATACGCAGTATTTT.

The chain carries TRBV6-6 and TRBJ1-1, with 7 bases matching TRBD1. V was pared by 6 bases and J by 5 bases, with 9 bases of the junction left unmatched. Germline CDR1 MNHNY, CDR2 SVGAGI (reference sequence). The CDR3 spans 14 residues. This CDR3 reads CASSQIHRGTEAFF. CDR3 nucleotide sequence: TGTGCCAGCAGCCAGATCCACAGGGGAACTGAAGCTTTCTTT.

The V call is TRBV6-5, the J call TRBJ2-7; 11 nucleotides line up with TRBD1. V was pared by 10 bases and J by 3 bases, with 5 bases of the junction left unmatched. Per germline, CDR1 MNHEY and CDR2 SVGAGI. The CDR3 contains 13 residues. CDR3 amino acids: CAITGTGGYEQYF. CDR3 nucleotides: TGTGCCATCACCGGGACAGGGGGCTACGAGCAGTACTTC.

The J gene is TRBJ2-3, the V gene TRBV5-1, with TRBD1 matching over 9 bases. Unmatched junction bases numbered 15, after V lost 7 bases and J lost 3 bases. Germline CDR1 reads SGHRS; CDR2 reads YFSETQ. There are 17 residues in the CDR3. CDR3 DNA sequence: TGCGCCAGCGATAAGCACGAGACAGGGGGGCAAACAGATACGCAGTATTTT. Encoded protein: CASDKHETGGQTDTQYF.

The genes are TRBV6-1 and TRBJ1-5; D not resolved. This CDR3 contains 14 residues. Deletions cut 8 bases from V and 0 bases from J, with 11 bases between. Looked up from germline, CDR1 is MNHNS and CDR2 is SASEGT. The CDR3 loop is CASVEFSSNQPQHF. The CDR3 DNA reads as TGTGCCAGCGTCGAGTTTTCTAGCAATCAGCCCCAGCATTTT.